By share, the clone carrying this TCR beta chain ranks as medium-sized. RNA, at roughly 0.45 to 1 ug, was reverse transcribed with random hexamers. In TCRdb, the immunoSEQ multiplex PCR reads were re-called with MiXCR into one record per CDR3 protein. The table includes 180,000 or so distinct CDR3 sequences, 90% to 95% detected once. Deletions cut 6 bases from V and 5 bases from J, with 19 bases between. Germline-derived CDR1 and CDR2 are MNHNS and SASEGT. The CDR3 spans 15 residues. The data originate from a study of CD8 T cells in Susac syndrome. This TCR derives from a human donor in good health. This chain joins TRBV6-1 and TRBJ2-5; D perhaps matches TRBD1 (5 bases). Sequenced: CD4+ T cells from PBMCs. CDR3 in amino acids: CASRARDSRQETQYF. The CDR3 nucleotides read TGTGCCAGCAGAGCCCGCGACAGCCGGCAGGAGACCCAGTACTTC.